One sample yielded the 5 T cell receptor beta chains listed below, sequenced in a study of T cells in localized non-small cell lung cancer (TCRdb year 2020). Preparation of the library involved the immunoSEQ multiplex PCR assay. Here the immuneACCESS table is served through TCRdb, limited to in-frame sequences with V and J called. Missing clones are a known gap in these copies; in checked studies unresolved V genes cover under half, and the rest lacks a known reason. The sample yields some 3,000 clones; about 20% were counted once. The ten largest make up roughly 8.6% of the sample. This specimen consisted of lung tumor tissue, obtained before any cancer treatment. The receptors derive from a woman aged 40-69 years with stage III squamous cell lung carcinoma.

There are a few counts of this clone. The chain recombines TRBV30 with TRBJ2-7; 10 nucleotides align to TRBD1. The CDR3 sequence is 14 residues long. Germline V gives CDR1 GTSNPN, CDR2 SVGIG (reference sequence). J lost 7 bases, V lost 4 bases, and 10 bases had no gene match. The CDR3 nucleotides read TGTGCCTGGACATCACGGACAGGGGGAGGGGAGCAGTACTTC. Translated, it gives CAWTSRTGGGEQYF.

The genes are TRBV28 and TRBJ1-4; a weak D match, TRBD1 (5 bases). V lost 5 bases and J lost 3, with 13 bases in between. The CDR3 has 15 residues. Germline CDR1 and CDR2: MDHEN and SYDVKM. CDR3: CASSRGGSANEKLFF. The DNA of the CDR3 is TGTGCCAGCAGTCGGGGGGGGTCGGCTAATGAAAAACTGTTTTTT.

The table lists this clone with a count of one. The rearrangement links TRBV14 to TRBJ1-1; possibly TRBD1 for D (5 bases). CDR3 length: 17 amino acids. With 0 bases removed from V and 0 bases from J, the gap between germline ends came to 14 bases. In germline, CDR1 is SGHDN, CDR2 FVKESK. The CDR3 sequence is CASSQDRRGSVNTEAFF. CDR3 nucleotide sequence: TGTGCCAGCAGCCAAGATAGGAGGGGTTCGGTGAACACTGAAGCTTTCTTT.

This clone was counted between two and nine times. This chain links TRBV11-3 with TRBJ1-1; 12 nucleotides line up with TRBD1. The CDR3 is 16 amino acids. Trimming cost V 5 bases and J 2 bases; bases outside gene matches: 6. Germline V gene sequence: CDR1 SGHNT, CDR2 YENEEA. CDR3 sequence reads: CASSHFGTGGNTEAFF. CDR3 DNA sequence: TGTGCCAGCAGCCACTTCGGGACAGGGGGCAACACTGAAGCTTTCTTT.

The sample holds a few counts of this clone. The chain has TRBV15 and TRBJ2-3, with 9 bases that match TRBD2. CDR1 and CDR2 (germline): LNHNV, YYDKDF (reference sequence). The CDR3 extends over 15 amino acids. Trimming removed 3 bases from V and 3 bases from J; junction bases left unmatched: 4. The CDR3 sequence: CATSSSGSVTDTQYF. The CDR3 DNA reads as TGTGCCACCAGCAGTAGCGGGAGTGTTACAGATACGCAGTATTTT.